This TCR beta chain emerged from a study of HIV-infected children after antiretroviral therapy interruption. This clonotype has just a few counts. Documented treatment: PENTA 11 planned treatment interruption arm or continuous ART arm. Only samples with at least 5 million viable PBMCs qualified. This CDR3 spans 16 amino acids. Germline-derived CDR1 and CDR2 are KGHDR and SFDVKD. V was trimmed by 3 bases and J by 1 base, leaving 13 bases between them. Unique molecular identifiers were included in an RNA-based 3' RACE TCR library. TCRdb fed the 3' RACE reads into MiXCR, producing one record per CDR3 protein. This table holds fewer than 45,000 distinct CDR3 sequences, over 6% found once.

The specimen was CD45RA+ CD4+ T cells from PBMCs, pooled from several time points, collected from a donor given antiretroviral therapy, either interrupted or continuous. Stated subset: naive CD4+ CD45RA+ CD45RO- T cells. The chain recombines TRBV24-1 with TRBJ2-3, with D perhaps TRBD1 or TRBD2 (5 bases each). The clonotype originates from a pool of human donors with HIV. The CDR3 nucleotides read TGTGCCACCAGTGATCTTGGGGGAACGGGCACAGATACGCAGTATTTT. Its protein product is CATSDLGGTGTDTQYF.